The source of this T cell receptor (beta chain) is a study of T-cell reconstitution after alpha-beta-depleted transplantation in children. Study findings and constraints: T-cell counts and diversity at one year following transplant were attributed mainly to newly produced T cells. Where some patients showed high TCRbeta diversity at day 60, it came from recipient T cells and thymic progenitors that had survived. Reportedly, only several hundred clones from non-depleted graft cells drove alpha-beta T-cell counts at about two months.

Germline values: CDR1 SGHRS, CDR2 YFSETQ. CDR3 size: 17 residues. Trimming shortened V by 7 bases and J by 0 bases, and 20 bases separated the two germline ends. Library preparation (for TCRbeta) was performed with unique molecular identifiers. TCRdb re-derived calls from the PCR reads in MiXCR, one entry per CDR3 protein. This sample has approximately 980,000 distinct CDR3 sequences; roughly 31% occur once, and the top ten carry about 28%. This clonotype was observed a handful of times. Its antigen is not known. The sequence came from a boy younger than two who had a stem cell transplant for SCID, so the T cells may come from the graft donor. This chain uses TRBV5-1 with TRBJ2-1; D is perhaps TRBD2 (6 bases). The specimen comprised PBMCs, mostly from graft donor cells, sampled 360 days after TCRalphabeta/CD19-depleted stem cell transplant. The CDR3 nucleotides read TGCGCCAGCCGAAAGGCACTAGCAGAACACTCCTACAATGAGCAGTTCTTC. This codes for CASRKALAEHSYNEQFF.